A single T cell receptor (beta chain) is shown here with its context. Its antigen is not identified. An end of the junction does not agree with germline; a read error may underlie this. The data were obtained in a study of CD8 T cells in ankylosing spondylitis. TCRdb passed the 5' RACE reads through MiXCR, listing each CDR3 protein once. The sample carries about 250,000 distinct CDR3 sequences, roughly 32% recorded once. CDR1 is DFQATT and CDR2 is SNEGSKA in the germline V gene (reference sequence). This CDR3 region has 16 residues. Broader study findings: Apparently characteristic of ankylosing spondylitis blood was a TCR beta motif (under ten highly homologous variants). Within matched ankylosing spondylitis synovial fluid, disease-linked clones were reportedly significantly enriched.

This receptor was obtained from a male donor with ankylosing spondylitis or in good health (not recorded which). Sequenced sample: blood, either unsorted or a sorted T cell fraction (not recorded which). The chain uses TRBV20-1 and TRBJ2-1; 9 bases map to TRBD2. In DNA, the CDR3 is TGCTGTGCTAGAGATCGGAGGCGGGGGGGCTACAATGAGCAGTTCTTC. Its protein is CCARDRRRGGYNEQFF.